These 5 T cell receptor delta chains came from one sample sequenced in a study of γδ T cells in repeated Plasmodium falciparum infection. Vgamma9/Vdelta2+ and Vdelta2-negative gammadelta T cells were flow-sorted from PBMC for bulk sequencing. TCRdb re-called clones from the multiplex PCR reads using CATT. The sample comprises around 49,000 delta-chain clones, about 2% of which are singletons, and around 24% rests with the top ten. The specimen sequenced was gamma-delta T cells from blood. The receptors stem from a pool of human donors (malaria-infected and uninfected, not separated).

Turning to this clone: It is likely a read error: a sequence one base away is far more abundant. Other DNA sequences in this sample translate to the same CDR3. The V gene reported is TRDV1; the J gene is uncalled; TRDD3 is the table's D call and was not checked against the DNA. Germline CDR1 is TSWWSYY and CDR2 is QGS. The CDR3 has 23 amino acids. CDR3 bases: TGTGCTCTTGGGGTCCCTCCCCTCTTCCTACGTGGCTGGGGGAGAGACAGAACCGATAAACTTATCTTT. The encoded protein is CALGVPPLFLRGWGRDRTDKLIF.

On this clone itself: TCRdb records a much larger clone's protein for this DNA, with a difference at residue 20 that likely arises from a read error; the protein given is the translation of the DNA. J is TRDJ1 and V is TRAV38-2/DV8; 12 nucleotides agree with TRDD3. The J gene was not available in TCRdb and was assigned here by matching the DNA to germline segments. The germline gives CDR1 TSESDYY, CDR2 QEAYKQQN. This CDR3 region has 24 residues. The CDR3 bases are TGTGCTTATAGGAGCTTCGAATACTTCCAAGCTACGTACTGGGGGATACCGGCCACCGTTAAACTCATCTTT. This translates into CAYRSFEYFQATYWGIPATVKLIF.

This clone was detected a few times. TCRdb's entry gives the protein of a much larger clone, which mismatches this DNA's translation at residue 22, likely from a read error; the protein reported here is translated from the DNA. The V segment is TRDV3, and no J call was made; the listed D gene, TRDD3, was not tested against the DNA. Germline V gene data show CDR1 as TVYSNPD and CDR2 as GDNSRS (reference sequence). The CDR3 sequence is 23 residues long. The CDR3 loop reads CAFPIPTISAKHRYRMYTDKLTF. DNA of the CDR3: TGTGCCTTTCCCATTCCTACGATCTCGGCGAAGCATAGATACCGCATGTACACCGATAAACTCACCTTT.

Ten or more counts support this clone. TCRdb records a much larger clone's protein for this DNA, with a difference at residue 12 that likely arises from a read error; the protein given is the translation of the DNA. The rearrangement uses TRDV2 and TRDJ3; 9 bases map to TRDD3. As TCRdb names no J gene, one was assigned here on the basis of a DNA match to germline. The germline CDR1 and CDR2 sequences are GEAIGNYY and EKD. CDR3 length equals 19 residues. CDR3 DNA: TGTGCCTGTGACTCCGTGGGGGATAGGAGCTCCAGGGACACCCGACAGATGTTTTTC. It codes for CACDSVGDRSSRDTRQMFF.

A remark on this clone: TCRdb's listed protein matches a much larger clone and diverges from this DNA's translation at residue 8, likely through a read error; the protein shown comes from the DNA. This chain joins TRDV2 and TRDJ1; TRDD3 matches 9 bases. As TCRdb names no J gene, one was assigned here on the basis of a DNA match to germline. CDR1 and CDR2 (germline): GEAIGNYY, EKD. J was trimmed by 0 bases and V by 4 bases; bases with no gene match: 17. CDR3 length: 19 amino acids. The CDR3 DNA follows: TGTGCCTGTGAAGGCCTTCCTGCCGGGGGATACAAGGACACCGATAAACTCATCTTT. As protein: CACEGLPAGGYKDTDKLIF.